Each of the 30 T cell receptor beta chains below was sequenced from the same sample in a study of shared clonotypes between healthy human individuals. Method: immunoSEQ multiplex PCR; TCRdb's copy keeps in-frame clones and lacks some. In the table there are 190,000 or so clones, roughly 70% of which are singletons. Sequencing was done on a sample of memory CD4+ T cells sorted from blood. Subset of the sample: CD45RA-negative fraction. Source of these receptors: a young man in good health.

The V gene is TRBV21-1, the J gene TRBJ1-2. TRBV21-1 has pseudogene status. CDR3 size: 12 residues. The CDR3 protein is CASSKPQSGYTF. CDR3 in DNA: TGTGCCAGCAGCAAACCTCAAAGTGGCTACACCTTC.

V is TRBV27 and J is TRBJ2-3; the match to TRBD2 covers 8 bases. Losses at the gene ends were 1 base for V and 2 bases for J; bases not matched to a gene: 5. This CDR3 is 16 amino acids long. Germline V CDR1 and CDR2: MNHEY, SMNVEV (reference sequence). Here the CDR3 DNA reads TGTGCCAGCAGTTTATGGGGCGGGAGGTCCACAGATACGCAGTATTTT. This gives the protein CASSLWGGRSTDTQYF.

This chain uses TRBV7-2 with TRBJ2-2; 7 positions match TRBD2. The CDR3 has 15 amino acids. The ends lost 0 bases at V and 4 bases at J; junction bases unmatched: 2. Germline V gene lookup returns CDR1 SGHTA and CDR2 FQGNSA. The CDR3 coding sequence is TGTGCCAGCAGCTTAGCCTCTAGCGGCACCGGGGAGCTGTTTTTT. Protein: CASSLASSGTGELFF.

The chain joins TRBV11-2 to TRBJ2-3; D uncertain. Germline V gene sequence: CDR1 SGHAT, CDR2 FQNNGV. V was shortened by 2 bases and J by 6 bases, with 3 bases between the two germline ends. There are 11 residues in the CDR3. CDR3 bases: TGTGCCAGCAGCTTAATGGATACGCAGTATTTT. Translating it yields CASSLMDTQYF.

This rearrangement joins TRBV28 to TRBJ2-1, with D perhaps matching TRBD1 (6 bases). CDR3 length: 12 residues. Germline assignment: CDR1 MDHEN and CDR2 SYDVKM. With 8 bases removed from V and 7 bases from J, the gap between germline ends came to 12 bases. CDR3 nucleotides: TGTGCCAGCTGGAACAGGGCGAATGAGCAGTTCTTC. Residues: CASWNRANEQFF.

The CDR3 here is CASSPGPSNQPQHF. The CDR3 bases are TGCGCCAGCAGTCCCGGGCCTAGCAATCAGCCCCAGCATTTT. The chain carries TRBV4-1 and TRBJ1-5, with D unresolved. This CDR3 comprises 14 residues. CDR1 is MGHRA and CDR2 is YSYEKL in the germline V gene. The V gene lost 6 bases and the J gene lost 0 bases, with 9 bases spanning the gap.

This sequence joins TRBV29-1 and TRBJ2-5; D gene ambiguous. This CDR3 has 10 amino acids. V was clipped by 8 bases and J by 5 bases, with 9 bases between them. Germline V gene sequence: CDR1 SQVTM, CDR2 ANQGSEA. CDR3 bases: TGCAGCCCTGGTCCCGAGACCCAGTACTTC. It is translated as CSPGPETQYF. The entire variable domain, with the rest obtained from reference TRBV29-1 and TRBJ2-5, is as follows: SAVISQKPSRDICQRGTSLTIQCQVDSQVTMMFWYRQQPGQSLTLIATANQGSEATYESGFVIDKFPISRPNLTFSTLTVSNMSPEDSSIYLCSPGPETQYFGPGTRLLVL.

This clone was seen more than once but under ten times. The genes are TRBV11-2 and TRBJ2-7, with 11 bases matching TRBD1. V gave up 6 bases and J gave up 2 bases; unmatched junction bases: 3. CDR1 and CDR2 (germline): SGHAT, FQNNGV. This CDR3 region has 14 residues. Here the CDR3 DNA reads TGTGCCAGCAGATCGGGACAGGGGGCCTACGAGCAGTACTTC. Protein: CASRSGQGAYEQYF.

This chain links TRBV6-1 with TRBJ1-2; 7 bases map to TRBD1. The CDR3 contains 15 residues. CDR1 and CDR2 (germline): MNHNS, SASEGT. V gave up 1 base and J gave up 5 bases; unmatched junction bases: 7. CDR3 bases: TGTGCCAGCAGTGAAGTTGCGGGACAGCCATATGGCTACACCTTC. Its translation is CASSEVAGQPYGYTF.

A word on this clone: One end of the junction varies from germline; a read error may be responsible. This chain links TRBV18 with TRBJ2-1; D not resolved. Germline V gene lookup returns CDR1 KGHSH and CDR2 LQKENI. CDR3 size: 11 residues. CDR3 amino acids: CASSPNKALVF. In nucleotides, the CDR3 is TGTGCCAGCTCACCCAACAAGGCCCTGGTCTTC. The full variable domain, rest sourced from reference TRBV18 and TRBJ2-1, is NAGVMQNPRHLVRRRGQEARLRCSPMKGHSHVYWYRQLPEEGLKFMVYLQKENIIDESGMPKERFSAEFPKEGPSILRIQQVVRGDSAAYFCASSPNKALVFGPGTRLTVL.

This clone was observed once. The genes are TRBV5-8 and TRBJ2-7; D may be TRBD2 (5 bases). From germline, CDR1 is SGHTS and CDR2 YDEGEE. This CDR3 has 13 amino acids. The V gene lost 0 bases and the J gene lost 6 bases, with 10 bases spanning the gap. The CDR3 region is CASSLGTRLEQYF. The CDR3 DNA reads TGTGCCAGCAGCTTGGGGACTCGACTCGAGCAGTACTTC.

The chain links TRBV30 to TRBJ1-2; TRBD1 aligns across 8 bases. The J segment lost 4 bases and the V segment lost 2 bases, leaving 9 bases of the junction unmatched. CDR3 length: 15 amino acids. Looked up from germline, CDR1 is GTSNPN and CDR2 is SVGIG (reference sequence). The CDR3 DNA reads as TGTGCCTGGAGTATTCCAGGGGGCGCAGGCTATGGCTACACCTTC. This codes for CAWSIPGGAGYGYTF. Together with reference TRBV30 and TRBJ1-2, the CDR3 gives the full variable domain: SQTIHQWPATLVQPVGSPLSLECTVEGTSNPNLYWYRQAAGRGLQLLFYSVGIGQISSEVPQNLSASRPQDRQFILSSKKLLLSDSGFYLCAWSIPGGAGYGYTFGSGTRLTVV.

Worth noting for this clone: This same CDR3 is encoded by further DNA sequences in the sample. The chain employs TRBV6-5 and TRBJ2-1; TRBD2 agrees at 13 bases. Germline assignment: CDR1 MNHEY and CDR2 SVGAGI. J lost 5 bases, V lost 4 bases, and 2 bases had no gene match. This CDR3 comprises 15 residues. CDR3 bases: TGTGCCAGCAGTTCGGGACTAGCGGGACACAATGAGCAGTTCTTC. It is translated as CASSSGLAGHNEQFF.

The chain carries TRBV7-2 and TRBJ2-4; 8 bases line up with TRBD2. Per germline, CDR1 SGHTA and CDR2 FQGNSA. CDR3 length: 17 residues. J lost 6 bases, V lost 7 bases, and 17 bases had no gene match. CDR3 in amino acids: CASTPVVARGRSNIQYF. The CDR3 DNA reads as TGTGCCAGCACCCCAGTGGTCGCACGCGGGAGGTCAAACATTCAGTACTTC. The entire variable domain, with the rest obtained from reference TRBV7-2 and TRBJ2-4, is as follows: GAGVSQSPSNKVTEKGKDVELRCDPISGHTALYWYRQSLGQGLEFLIYFQGNSAPDKSGLPSDRFSAERTGGSVSTLTIQRTQQEDSAVYLCASTPVVARGRSNIQYFGAGTRLSVL.

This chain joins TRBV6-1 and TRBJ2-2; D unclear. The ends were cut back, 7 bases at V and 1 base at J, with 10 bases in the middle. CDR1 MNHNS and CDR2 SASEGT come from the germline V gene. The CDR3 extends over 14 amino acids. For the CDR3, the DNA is TGTGCCAGCACAGGTTGGGGGAACACCGGGGAGCTGTTTTTT. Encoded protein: CASTGWGNTGELFF.

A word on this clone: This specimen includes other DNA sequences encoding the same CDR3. The CDR3 sequence: CAISEGQGLGYGYTF. In DNA form, the CDR3 reads TGTGCCATCAGTGAAGGACAGGGTTTAGGCTATGGCTACACCTTC. The rearrangement joins TRBV10-3 to TRBJ1-2, with TRBD1 identical over 8 bases. CDR1 and CDR2 (germline): ENHRY, SYGVKD. CDR3 length equals 15 residues. V dropped 3 bases and J dropped 4; count of bases not matched to a gene: 7.

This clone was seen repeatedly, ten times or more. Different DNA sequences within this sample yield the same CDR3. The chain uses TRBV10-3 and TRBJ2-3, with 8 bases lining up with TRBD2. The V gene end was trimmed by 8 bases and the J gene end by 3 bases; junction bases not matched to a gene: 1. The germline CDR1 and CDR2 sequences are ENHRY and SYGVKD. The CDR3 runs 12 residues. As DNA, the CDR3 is TGTGCCATCGCTAGCGGGACAGATACGCAGTATTTT. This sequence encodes CAIASGTDTQYF.

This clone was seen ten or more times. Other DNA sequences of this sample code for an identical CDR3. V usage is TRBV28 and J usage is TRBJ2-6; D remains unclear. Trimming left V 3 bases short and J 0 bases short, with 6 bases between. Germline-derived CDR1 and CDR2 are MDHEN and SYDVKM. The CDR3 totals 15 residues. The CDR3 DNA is TGTGCCAGCAGTTTGGGATCCTCTGGGGCCAACGTCCTGACTTTC. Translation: CASSLGSSGANVLTF.

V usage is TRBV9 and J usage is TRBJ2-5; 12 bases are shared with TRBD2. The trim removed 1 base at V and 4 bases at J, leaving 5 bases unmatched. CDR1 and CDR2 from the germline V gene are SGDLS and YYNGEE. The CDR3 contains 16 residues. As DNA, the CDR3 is TGTGCCAGCAGCGTACAGACTAGCGGGAGATCAGAGACCCAGTACTTC. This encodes CASSVQTSGRSETQYF.

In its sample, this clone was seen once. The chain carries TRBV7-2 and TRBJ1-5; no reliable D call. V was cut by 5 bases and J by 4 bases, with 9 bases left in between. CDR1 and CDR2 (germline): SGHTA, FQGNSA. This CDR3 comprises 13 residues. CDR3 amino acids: CASSLIINQPQHF. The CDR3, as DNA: TGTGCCAGCAGCCTAATTATAAATCAGCCCCAGCATTTT.

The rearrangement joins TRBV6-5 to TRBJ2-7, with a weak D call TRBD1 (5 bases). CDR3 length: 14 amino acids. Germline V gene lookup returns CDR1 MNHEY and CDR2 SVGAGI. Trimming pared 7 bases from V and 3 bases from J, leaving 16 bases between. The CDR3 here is CASTKGIRGYEQYF. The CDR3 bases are TGTGCCAGCACCAAGGGAATAAGGGGCTACGAGCAGTACTTC.

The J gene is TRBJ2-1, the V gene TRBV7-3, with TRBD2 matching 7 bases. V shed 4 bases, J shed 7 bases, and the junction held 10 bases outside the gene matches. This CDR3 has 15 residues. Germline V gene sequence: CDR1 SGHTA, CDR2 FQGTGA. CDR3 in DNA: TGTGCCAGCAGCTCCCACGGGACTAAAATTAATGAGCAGTTCTTC. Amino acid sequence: CASSSHGTKINEQFF.

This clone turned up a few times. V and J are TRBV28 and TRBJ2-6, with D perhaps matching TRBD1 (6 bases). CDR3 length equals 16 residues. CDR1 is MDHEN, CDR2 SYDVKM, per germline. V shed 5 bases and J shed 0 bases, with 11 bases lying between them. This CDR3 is CASSPTGLSGANVLTF. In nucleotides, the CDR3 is TGTGCCAGCAGTCCAACAGGGCTCTCTGGGGCCAACGTCCTGACTTTC. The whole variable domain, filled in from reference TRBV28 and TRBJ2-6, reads DVKVTQSSRYLVKRTGEKVFLECVQDMDHENMFWYRQDPGLGLRLIYFSYDVKMKEKGDIPEGYSVSREKKERFSLILESASTNQTSMYLCASSPTGLSGANVLTFGAGSRLTVL.

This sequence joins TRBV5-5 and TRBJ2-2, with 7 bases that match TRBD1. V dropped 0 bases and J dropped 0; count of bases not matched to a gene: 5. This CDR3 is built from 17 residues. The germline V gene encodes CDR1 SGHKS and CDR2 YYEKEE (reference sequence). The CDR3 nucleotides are TGTGCCAGCAGCTTGGAGTCCGGGACAGCGAACACCGGGGAGCTGTTTTTT. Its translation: CASSLESGTANTGELFF. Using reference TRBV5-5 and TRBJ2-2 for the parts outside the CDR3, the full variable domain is DAGVTQSPTHLIKTRGQQVTLRCSPISGHKSVSWYQQVLGQGPQFIFQYYEKEERGRGNFPDRFSARQFPNYSSELNVNALLLGDSALYLCASSLESGTANTGELFFGEGSRLTVL.

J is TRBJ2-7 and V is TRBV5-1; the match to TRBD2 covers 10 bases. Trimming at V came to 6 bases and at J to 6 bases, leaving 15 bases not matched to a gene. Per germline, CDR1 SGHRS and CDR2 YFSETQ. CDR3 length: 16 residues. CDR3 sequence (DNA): TGCGCCAGCACCCCTAGCGGGAGTTCTAGTCGCAGCGAGCAGTACTTC. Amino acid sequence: CASTPSGSSSRSEQYF. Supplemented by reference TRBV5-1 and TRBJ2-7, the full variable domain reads KAGVTQTPRYLIKTRGQQVTLSCSPISGHRSVSWYQQTPGQGLQFLFEYFSETQRNKGNFPGRFSGRQFSNSRSEMNVSTLELGDSALYLCASTPSGSSSRSEQYFGPGTRLTVT.

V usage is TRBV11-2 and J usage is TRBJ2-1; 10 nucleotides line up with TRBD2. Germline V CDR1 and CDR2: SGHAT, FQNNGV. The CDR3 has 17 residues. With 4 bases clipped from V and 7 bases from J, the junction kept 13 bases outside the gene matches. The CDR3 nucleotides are TGTGCCAGCAGCTCGGACCGAGCGGGAGGGCCTAGAAATGAGCAGTTCTTC. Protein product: CASSSDRAGGPRNEQFF.

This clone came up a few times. This CDR3 is CASSLGGQGVYYGYTF. In DNA form, the CDR3 reads TGTGCCAGCAGCTTGGGGGGACAGGGGGTTTACTATGGCTACACCTTC. The chain carries TRBV5-4 and TRBJ1-2; TRBD1 aligns across 11 bases. This CDR3 contains 16 residues. Germline V gene lookup returns CDR1 SGHNT and CDR2 YYREEE (reference sequence). V gave up 0 bases and J gave up 3 bases; unmatched junction bases: 4.

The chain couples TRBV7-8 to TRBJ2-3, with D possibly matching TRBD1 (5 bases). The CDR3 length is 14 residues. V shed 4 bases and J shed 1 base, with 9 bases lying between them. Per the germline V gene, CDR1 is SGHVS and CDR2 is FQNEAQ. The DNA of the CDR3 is TGTGCCAGCAGCTCAGGACAAGGCACAGATACGCAGTATTTT. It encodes CASSSGQGTDTQYF.

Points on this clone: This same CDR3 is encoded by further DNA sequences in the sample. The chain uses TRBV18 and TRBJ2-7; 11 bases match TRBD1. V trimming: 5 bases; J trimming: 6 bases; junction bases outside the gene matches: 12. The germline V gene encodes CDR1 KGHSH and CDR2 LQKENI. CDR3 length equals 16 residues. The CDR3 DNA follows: TGTGCCAGCTCAACCGGACAGGGGGCCCTCGGGGTCGAGCAGTACTTC. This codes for CASSTGQGALGVEQYF.

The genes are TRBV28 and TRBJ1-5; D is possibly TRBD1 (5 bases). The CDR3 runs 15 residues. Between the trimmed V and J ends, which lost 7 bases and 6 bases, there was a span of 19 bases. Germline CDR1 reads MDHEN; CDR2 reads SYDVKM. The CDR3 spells CASTLPGGGGQPQHF. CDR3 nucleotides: TGTGCCAGCACCCTACCGGGCGGCGGGGGTCAGCCCCAGCATTTT.